This entry lists 5 T cell receptor beta chains sequenced from one sample in a study of blood T cell repertoires in COVID-19. Repertoires were generated with immunoSEQ multiplex PCR, while TCRdb's copy carries only in-frame clones and drops some. The repertoire holds over 350,000 clones, with approximately 87% as singletons. Sequencing was performed on PBMCs or T cells enriched from blood (not recorded which). These TCRs come from a woman in her fifties or sixties who had recovered from COVID-19.

This clone was detected a few times. Here the CDR3 reads CASSPRQGALGGELFF. The DNA for the CDR3 is TGTGCCAGCAGCCCAAGACAGGGGGCCCTGGGTGGGGAGCTGTTTTTT. The V and J genes are TRBV3-1 (or the pseudogene TRBV3-2) and TRBJ2-2; TRBD1 aligns across 10 bases. V gave up 4 bases and J gave up 8 bases; unmatched junction bases: 10. The CDR3 totals 16 residues. Germline V gene sequence: CDR1 LGHDT, CDR2 YNNKEL (reference sequence).

V usage is TRBV2 and J usage is TRBJ1-2, with D unresolved. Germline V gives CDR1 SNHLY, CDR2 FYNNEI. Trimming cost V 7 bases and J 5 bases, with 14 bases left between them. The CDR3 loop spans 13 amino acids. CDR3 coding DNA: TGTGCCAGCAACCCGGGGTTTAGGTATGGCTACACCTTC. Its protein product is CASNPGFRYGYTF.

The gene calls are TRBV7-2 and TRBJ2-3, with no clear D. The length of the CDR3 is 13 residues. Germline V gene sequence: CDR1 SGHTA, CDR2 FQGNSA. Trimming took 5 bases from V and 5 from J, leaving 11 bases between them. CDR3 residues: CASSIYPGDTQYF. In nucleotides, the CDR3 is TGTGCCAGCAGCATATACCCGGGAGATACGCAGTATTTT.

This clone was seen just once. The rearrangement uses TRBV29-1 and TRBJ1-2; no clear D gene. There are 11 residues in the CDR3. V lost 2 bases, J lost 2 bases, and 3 bases lay in between. Germline CDR1 SQVTM, CDR2 ANQGSEA. CDR3 loop: CSVELNYGYTF. The CDR3 DNA sequence: TGCAGCGTTGAACTCAACTATGGCTACACCTTC.

The table lists this clone with a few counts. The J gene is TRBJ1-3, the V gene TRBV7-9; possibly TRBD1 for D (6 bases). Per the germline V gene, CDR1 is SEHNR and CDR2 is FQNEAQ (reference sequence). Trimming shortened V by 5 bases and J by 2 bases, and 13 bases separated the two germline ends. CDR3 size: 15 residues. The CDR3 bases are TGTGCCAGCAGCCCGAACAGGGTTGCTGGAAACACCATATATTTT. This gives the protein CASSPNRVAGNTIYF.